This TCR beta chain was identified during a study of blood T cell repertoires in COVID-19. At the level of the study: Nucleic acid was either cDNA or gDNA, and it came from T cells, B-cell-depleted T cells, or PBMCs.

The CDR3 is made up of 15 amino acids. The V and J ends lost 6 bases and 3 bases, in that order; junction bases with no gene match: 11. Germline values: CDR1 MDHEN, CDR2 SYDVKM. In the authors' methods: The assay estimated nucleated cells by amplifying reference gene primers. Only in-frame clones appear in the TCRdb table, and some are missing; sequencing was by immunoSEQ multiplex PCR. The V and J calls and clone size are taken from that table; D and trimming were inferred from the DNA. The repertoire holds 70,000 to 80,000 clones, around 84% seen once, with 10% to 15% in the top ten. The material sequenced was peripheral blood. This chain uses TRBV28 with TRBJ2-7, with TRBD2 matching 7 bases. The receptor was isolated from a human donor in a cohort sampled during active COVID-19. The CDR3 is CASRISGPSSYEQYF. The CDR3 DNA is TGTGCCAGCAGGATTAGCGGGCCATCGAGCTACGAGCAGTACTTC.